This T cell receptor (beta chain) was found in a study of beta chain features in type 1 diabetes (dated by TCRdb to between 2017 and 2018). Regarding the complete study: Patients and healthy donors did not differ in mean age, gender distribution, total cell number or subset yield. Across all samples, 90 million to 130 million sorted cells were examined, and cell number per subset correlated strongly with RNA yield. The study compared the TCRB repertoires of sorted circulating CD4+ T cell subsets in recently diagnosed type 1 diabetes patients with those in matched healthy donors. Whereas all 30 or so donors provided naive and central memory subsets, regulatory and stem cell-like memory subsets were isolated from just 8 patients and roughly 8 healthy donors. General findings and caveats noted by the study authors: Naive, central memory and regulatory TCRB repertoires appeared to be more alike among patients than among healthy donors. Only small numbers of individuals were included in the HLA sub-analyses, which left unresolved whether HLA type had any influence on TCRB rearrangement. PCR might favor shorter templates, but patient and control samples were amplified and corrected together, so any skew would affect both groups equally. In all four CD4+ subsets, TCRB CDR3 length was moderately but significantly shorter in type 1 diabetes patients. Because cDNA was sequenced instead of genomic DNA, highly expressing activated cells could be over-represented, though the groups showed no difference in activation or CD3 levels. At VDJ recombination sites, type 1 diabetes patients had fewer insertions and more deleted nucleotides, which implies abnormalities in thymic rearrangement.

As regards this clone: Its antigen is unknown. There are no base qualities to consult, and no much larger clone falls within one base.

The entire amount of isolated RNA was reverse transcribed using the High Capacity cDNA Reverse Transcription Kit, so the sequenced TCRB transcripts were expressed ones. Deep immunoSEQ sequencing was performed on naive, central memory and regulatory T cell samples, with an average of roughly 3.3 million total reads per sample. Sorted cells were lysed in RLT buffer and RNA was extracted with DNase-treated RNeasy Micro or Mini kits, depending on cell number. Each cell subset was processed on its own to prevent cross-contamination, while patient and healthy donor samples were processed together. Using the immunoSEQ multiplex PCR, TCRB sequences were amplified from cDNA into 87-bp fragments spanning the CDR3 region. Amplicons were sequenced on the Illumina HiSeq platform. From the authors' description of their analysis: PCR bias was computationally corrected using synthetic template baselines, reads within Hamming distance 2 were collapsed, and singletons that could not be merged were discarded. Reads were aligned to IMGT to assign V, D and J genes, CDR3 length, and insertions or deletions at six rearrangement sites. Within each subset, clonotype counts were normalized to the number of sorted cells before true diversity and Gini coefficients were calculated with the tcR R package. The overlap coefficient, calculated on TCRB nucleotide sequences, was used to quantify repertoire sharing. Out-of-frame TCRB sequences from naive cells were analyzed to stand in for the pre-selection repertoire. Imported from immuneACCESS, the table was reduced by TCRdb to in-frame sequences with V and J called. These copies leave out some clones; in studies compared against another copy, an unresolved V gene accounts for under half, and the cause of the remainder is not known. That table supplies the V and J calls and clone size; D and trimming were determined from the DNA. This sample gives some 410,000 clones in total; approximately 13% of them show up just once. The ten largest clones represent about 0.04% of the sample.

Each donor gave one peripheral blood draw, averaging approximately 0.12 L, which was collected into heparinised tubes. A BD FACSAria II and a panel including CD45RO, CCR7, CD25, CD127, CD95 and CD27 were used to sort naive, central memory, regulatory and stem cell-like memory CD4+ T cells. A purity above 95% was achieved for all sorted populations. PBMCs were isolated immediately by Lymphoprep density gradient centrifugation and stained directly without culture. So that batch effects would be minimized, each experiment stained and sorted samples in pairs, pairing one healthy donor with one patient. CDR3 length: 15 amino acids, cysteine to phenylalanine. The kept DNA is CDR3 alone, 45 bases in frame from the first base. V is reduced by 0 bases and J by 6 bases, leaving a spacing of 12 bases between them. The CDR1 and CDR2 encoded by the germline V gene are MNHEY and SVGAGI.

The TCR was taken from a man aged 25 to 40 in good health. Sample: naive CD4+ T cells from blood. The cell subset or site label, as the study defines it: true naive CD4+ T cells. The sequence links TRBV6-5 to TRBJ2-4, with the D gene not clear enough to name. The DNA is as follows: TGTGCCAGCAGTTACTCGACGGAAGGTGGAAACATTCAGTACTTC. Translated, it gives CASSYSTEGGNIQYF.